This T cell receptor (beta chain) is drawn from a study of cytomegalovirus exposure and HLA in healthy donors. Amplification used 60 Vbeta primers and 13 Jbeta primers. Sequencing used immunoSEQ multiplex PCR; TCRdb keeps in-frame clones, though not all of them. The sample has approximately 190,000 clones; 80% to 85% are singletons. Whole-study results and caveats: Most CMV-associated TCR beta chains were later found to appear HLA-restricted. The majority of TCR sequences were rare, yet some public TCRs appeared in many donors. Most TCR beta V segments were productive about 87% or about 30% of the time in an earlier analysis.

Comments on this clone: Its antigen is still unknown.

This CDR3 has 13 residues. V lost 4 bases and J lost 2, with 11 bases in between. Germline-derived CDR1 and CDR2 are GTSNPN and SVGIG (reference sequence). The V call is TRBV30, the J call TRBJ2-5, with D maybe TRBD2 (6 bases). Sequencing used PBMCs. The receptor comes from a young woman in good health and CMV-seronegative. This CDR3 is CAWTAGPQETQYF. The CDR3 DNA sequence: TGTGCCTGGACGGCGGGACCACAAGAGACCCAGTACTTC.